This T cell receptor beta chain was observed in a study of spatial heterogeneity in lung cancer. TCRdb reanalysed the 5' RACE reads using MiXCR and keeps one entry per CDR3 protein. The data show over 7,000 distinct CDR3 sequences, more than 7.5% seen once. This clonotype was seen many times. Time point specified: sample taken at primary tumor resection. A total of more than 65 untreated early-stage non-small cell lung cancer patients served as donors. Unsorted samples of tumor, nontumor lung or frozen PBMC had their whole RNA sequenced. Trimming took off 1 base at V and 1 base at J, with 12 bases between the two ends. CDR1 and CDR2 from the germline V gene are SGHRS and YFSETQ. CDR3 size: 17 residues.

This chain uses TRBV5-1 with TRBJ1-6; D perhaps matches TRBD1 (5 bases). The origin of this receptor is a male donor with early-stage non-small cell lung cancer. The starting material was normal lung tissue next to the tumor, obtained at surgery. CDR3 in amino acids: CASSLWRGGSYNSPLHF. The CDR3 DNA sequence: TGCGCCAGCAGCTTGTGGAGGGGAGGTTCCTATAATTCACCCCTCCACTTT.